This T cell receptor beta chain was found in a study of response to subunit inactivated influenza vaccine listed by TCRdb under 2018. Regarding the study in general: Deep quantitative T cell receptor repertoire profiling was used in the study to track responses to a trivalent subunit inactivated influenza vaccine. What the research found in general, with its limitations: The authors proposed that each seasonal influenza vaccination may bring in only a limited number of new T cells.

This clonotype was counted only a few times. This clone's antigen is unknown. Base quality data are lacking; no much larger clone is found one base away. The cysteine opens and the phenylalanine closes a CDR3 of 16 amino acids. Only CDR3 DNA is held: 48 bases, read in frame from base 1. The junction shows trimming of 0 bases on V and 6 bases on J, and the gene matches do not reach 11 bases of it. The germline V gene (reference sequence) specifies DFQATT as CDR1 and SNEGSKA as CDR2. The receptor library was made with RT-PCR. The reads were generated on an Illumina HiSeq 2500. The raw public data were reprocessed by TCRdb itself: fastp quality trimming at Q25, MiXCR clonotype calling, in-frame beta chains only. Each record represents a unique CDR3 protein, reported with the most common genes and DNA among its rows. Recorded for this sample are 400,000 to 650,000 distinct CDR3 sequences; approximately 7.8% of them occurred a single time. Around 13% of the sample is in the top ten clones.

This TCR derives from a man in his fifties or sixties who received an inactivated influenza vaccine. Donor details come from another sample of the same person, matched by shared clones. Sample: PBMCs from blood, taken roughly 24 months after vaccination. This chain is built from TRBV20-1 and TRBJ2-1; 7 bases in the middle match TRBD2. The bases read TGCAGTGCTAGAGATCATCAGCGGGGCTCCCTCAATGAGCAGTTCTTC. It encodes CSARDHQRGSLNEQFF.